Each of the 18 T cell receptor beta chains below was sequenced from the same sample in a study of beta chain features in type 1 diabetes. Since all of the isolated RNA was reverse transcribed, expressed TCRB transcripts were what got sequenced. Assay used: immunoSEQ multiplex PCR; TCRdb lists only in-frame clones, some missing. The sample has about 360,000 clones; 10% to 15% are singletons. Sequenced material: naive CD4+ T cells from blood. Receptors were obtained from a man between 18 and 29 years old in good health.

This clone was seen a handful of times. The chain couples TRBV5-6 to TRBJ2-3, with 12 nucleotides matching TRBD1. Looked up from germline, CDR1 is SGHDT and CDR2 is YYEEEE. Trimming took 4 bases from V and 4 from J; bases not matched to a gene: 7. The CDR3 loop spans 16 amino acids. CDR3 DNA sequence: TGTGCCAGCAGCGTACCCGGGACAGGGGGCGCAGATACGCAGTATTTT. Translated, it gives CASSVPGTGGADTQYF.

This rearrangement joins TRBV28 to TRBJ2-5; weak D call: TRBD2 (6 bases). Per the germline V gene, CDR1 is MDHEN and CDR2 is SYDVKM. CDR3 length: 12 residues. V was cut by 11 bases and J by 4 bases, with 14 bases left in between. The CDR3 DNA follows: TGTGCCTTGTCTGGAGGGGCAGAGACCCAGTACTTC. Its protein product is CALSGGAETQYF.

This clone was detected a few times. The chain links TRBV11-3 to TRBJ2-3; 7 positions agree with TRBD1. Unmatched junction bases numbered 5, after V lost 2 bases and J lost 3 bases. The germline V gene encodes CDR1 SGHNT and CDR2 YENEEA. The CDR3 totals 15 residues. The CDR3: CASSLSTGITDTQYF. In nucleotides, the CDR3 is TGTGCCAGCAGCTTATCGACAGGGATTACAGATACGCAGTATTTT. Complete variable domain (other parts from reference TRBV11-3 and TRBJ2-3): EAGVVQSPRYKIIEKKQPVAFWCNPISGHNTLYWYLQNLGQGPELLIRYENEEAVDDSQLPKDRFSAERLKGVDSTLKIQPAELGDSAVYLCASSLSTGITDTQYFGPGTRLTVL.

This clone was counted between two and nine times. This chain uses TRBV5-4 with TRBJ2-5, with D maybe TRBD2 (5 bases). The germline V gene encodes CDR1 SGHNT and CDR2 YYREEE (reference sequence). Deletions cut 6 bases from V and 5 bases from J, with 14 bases between. The CDR3 covers 13 residues. CDR3 in DNA: TGTGCCAGCATTGGACCGCCGGGGGAGACCCAGTACTTC. This gives the protein CASIGPPGETQYF. The whole variable domain, remainder taken from reference TRBV5-4 and TRBJ2-5, is ETGVTQSPTHLIKTRGQQVTLRCSSQSGHNTVSWYQQALGQGPQFIFQYYREEENGRGNFPPRFSGLQFPNYSSELNVNALELDDSALYLCASIGPPGETQYFGPGTRLLVL.

This clone showed up just a few times. This chain's CDR3 is CASSPVSLAGADSTDTQYF. CDR3 nucleotide sequence: TGTGCCAGTAGTCCAGTCTCACTAGCGGGGGCCGATAGCACAGATACGCAGTATTTT. This rearrangement joins TRBV19 to TRBJ2-3; 11 nucleotides agree with TRBD2. V was pared by 5 bases and J by 0 bases, with 13 bases of the junction left unmatched. The germline CDR1 and CDR2 sequences are LNHDA and SQIVND (reference sequence). This CDR3 region has 19 residues.

The rearrangement links TRBV7-9 to TRBJ2-1, with 8 bases lining up with TRBD2. CDR1 and CDR2 (germline): SEHNR, FQNEAQ (reference sequence). The ends lost 2 bases at V and 5 bases at J; junction bases unmatched: 5. This CDR3 region has 15 residues. Here the CDR3 reads CASSLSLSGNNEQFF. CDR3 nucleotide sequence: TGTGCCAGCAGCTTATCACTTAGCGGGAACAATGAGCAGTTCTTC.

This chain joins TRBV6-6 and TRBJ1-2; D call uncertain. The CDR3 spans 13 residues. The germline V gene encodes CDR1 MNHNY and CDR2 SVGAGI (reference sequence). The V gene lost 3 bases and the J gene lost 8 bases, with 13 bases spanning the gap. The CDR3 DNA is TGTGCCAGCAGTTATACCCGGGGTGAAGGCTACACCTTC. Its protein is CASSYTRGEGYTF.

The sample holds a few counts of this clone. This chain links TRBV28 with TRBJ2-1, with D possibly matching TRBD2 (5 bases). Between the trimmed V and J ends, which lost 6 bases and 4 bases, there was a span of 10 bases. Germline V gives CDR1 MDHEN, CDR2 SYDVKM. The CDR3 consists of 13 residues. In DNA form, the CDR3 reads TGTGCCAGCAGGGCCCCGGGATACAATGAGCAGTTCTTC. This sequence encodes CASRAPGYNEQFF.

The V and J genes are TRBV11-2 and TRBJ2-1, with D perhaps TRBD2 (5 bases). Germline-derived CDR1 and CDR2 are SGHAT and FQNNGV. Trimming left V 6 bases short and J 9 bases short, with 12 bases between. The CDR3 contains 12 residues. DNA of the CDR3: TGTGCCAGCAGTTACCTAGCCGGTGAGCAGTTCTTC. Its translation is CASSYLAGEQFF.

The rearrangement joins TRBV2 to TRBJ2-5; the match to TRBD1 covers 7 bases. The CDR3 covers 16 residues. The germline V gene has CDR1 SNHLY and CDR2 FYNNEI. J gave up 0 bases and V 4 bases, and 8 bases lay outside the gene matches. This CDR3 reads CASSAPGQRYQETQYF. The CDR3 nucleotides are TGTGCCAGCAGTGCACCGGGACAGAGGTACCAAGAGACCCAGTACTTC.

This clone was counted only a few times. For the CDR3, the DNA is TGTGCCAGCAGCTTTTCACCGGGACAGTCGGGACTAGCGGGAACCGGTGAGCAGTTCTTC. Translated, it gives CASSFSPGQSGLAGTGEQFF. The gene calls are TRBV13 and TRBJ2-1; 13 nucleotides match TRBD2. The V segment lost 3 bases and the J segment 9 bases; nucleotides outside the gene matches: 20. Germline V gene data show CDR1 as PRHDT and CDR2 as FYEKMQ (reference sequence). This CDR3 is 20 amino acids long.

CDR3 nucleotide sequence: TGCGCCAGCAGCCAAGAATTTGGACAGGGGTTTTACGAGCAGTACTTC. It specifies CASSQEFGQGFYEQYF. The rearrangement joins TRBV4-3 to TRBJ2-7; 9 bases agree with TRBD1. Trimming cost V 0 bases and J 4 bases; bases outside gene matches: 7. Germline V gene lookup returns CDR1 LGHNA and CDR2 YSLEER. CDR3 length: 16 residues.

This clone appeared once. The genes are TRBV4-3 and TRBJ2-3, with 11 positions matching TRBD1. The germline V gene has CDR1 LGHNA and CDR2 YSLEER. There are 15 residues in the CDR3. V gave up 2 bases and J gave up 6 bases; unmatched junction bases: 4. The CDR3 sequence is CASSQRGQGVDTQYF. The CDR3 coding sequence is TGCGCCAGCAGCCAAAGGGGACAGGGGGTGGATACGCAGTATTTT.

At least ten counts were recorded for this clone. CDR3 bases: TGCAGCGTTTCGGCCTCCAGGGGAAGGGAGACCCAGTACTTC. Protein sequence: CSVSASRGRETQYF. The rearrangement links TRBV29-1 to TRBJ2-5; tentatively, D is TRBD1 (6 bases). Germline lookup yields CDR1 SQVTM and CDR2 ANQGSEA. Trimming removed 5 bases from V and 5 bases from J, with 18 bases in between. The CDR3 loop spans 14 amino acids.

The chain has TRBV30 and TRBJ1-6, with D maybe TRBD1 (5 bases). Trimming left V 3 bases short and J 4 bases short, with 10 bases between. The CDR3 runs 14 residues. Per the germline V gene, CDR1 is GTSNPN and CDR2 is SVGIG (reference sequence). The CDR3 nucleotides are TGTGCCTGGAGGTCTAGGGGATATAATTCACCCCTCCACTTT. This gives the protein CAWRSRGYNSPLHF.

V usage is TRBV5-1 and J usage is TRBJ2-1; TRBD1 might be the D (5 bases). Trimming shortened V by 1 base and J by 5 bases, and 13 bases separated the two germline ends. CDR3 size: 15 residues. The germline V gene has CDR1 SGHRS and CDR2 YFSETQ. The CDR3 DNA sequence: TGCGCCAGCAGCTTGTTCTCCGCAGGGAACAATGAGCAGTTCTTC. Protein sequence: CASSLFSAGNNEQFF.

This clone was detected only a few times. This chain joins TRBV28 and TRBJ2-5; D is perhaps TRBD1 (6 bases). CDR1 and CDR2 from the germline V gene are MDHEN and SYDVKM. V dropped 6 bases and J dropped 2 bases, with 13 bases sitting between them. The CDR3 is made up of 14 amino acids. The CDR3 spells CASRVDRVQETQYF. CDR3 DNA: TGTGCCAGCAGGGTGGACAGAGTGCAAGAGACCCAGTACTTC. Complete variable domain (other parts from reference TRBV28 and TRBJ2-5): DVKVTQSSRYLVKRTGEKVFLECVQDMDHENMFWYRQDPGLGLRLIYFSYDVKMKEKGDIPEGYSVSREKKERFSLILESASTNQTSMYLCASRVDRVQETQYFGPGTRLLVL.

The genes are TRBV7-7 and TRBJ2-7, with 8 positions matching TRBD1. This CDR3 spans 13 amino acids. The germline V gene encodes CDR1 SSHAT and CDR2 FNYEAQ (reference sequence). The ends lost 3 bases at V and 7 bases at J; junction bases unmatched: 5. CDR3 loop: CASSLTGDGEQYF. The CDR3 DNA reads TGTGCCAGCAGCTTGACAGGGGATGGAGAGCAGTACTTC.